This T cell receptor beta chain was observed in a study of T cells in Graves' hyperthyroidism and ophthalmopathy. Amplified TCR beta CDR3 regions came from RNA transcripts. In the first-round RT-PCR of the TCR CDR3, the HTBI primer set was used. MiXCR, applied by TCRdb to the multiplex PCR reads, yields one record per CDR3 protein. The data hold 30,000 to 40,000 distinct CDR3 sequences, with about 50% observed a single time. The V gene end was trimmed by 10 bases and the J gene end by 16 bases; junction bases not matched to a gene: 12. Germline V CDR1 and CDR2: SEHNR, FQNEAQ (reference sequence). The CDR3 has 12 residues.

The chain employs TRBV7-9 and TRBJ1-6, with 8 bases fitting TRBD1. Input material: blood. The TCR originated in a woman between 45 and 60 years old with Graves' hyperthyroidism that later progressed to Graves' ophthalmopathy. CDR3 coding DNA: TGTGCCACCCGGGACAGGTCTTCATCGCTCCACTTT. Its protein is CATRDRSSSLHF.